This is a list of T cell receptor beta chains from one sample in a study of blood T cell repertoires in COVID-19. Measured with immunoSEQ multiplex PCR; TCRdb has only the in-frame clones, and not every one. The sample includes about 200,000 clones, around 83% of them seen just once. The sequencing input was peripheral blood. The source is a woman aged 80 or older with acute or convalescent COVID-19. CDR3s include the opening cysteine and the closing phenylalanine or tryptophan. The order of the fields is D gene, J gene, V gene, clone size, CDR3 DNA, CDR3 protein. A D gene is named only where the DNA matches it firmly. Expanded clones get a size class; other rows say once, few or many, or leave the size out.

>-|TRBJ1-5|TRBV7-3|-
TGTGCCAGCAGCTTACAGGGGAATCAGCCCCAGCATTTT
CASSLQGNQPQHF
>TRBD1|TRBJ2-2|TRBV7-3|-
TGTGCCAGCAAAGAAACCGGGACAGGGGGCATCGGGGAGCTGTTTTTT
CASKETGTGGIGELFF
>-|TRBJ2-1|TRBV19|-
TGTGCCAGTAGTTGGGGCAGGGGCCCTTCCAATGAGCAGTTCTTC
CASSWGRGPSNEQFF
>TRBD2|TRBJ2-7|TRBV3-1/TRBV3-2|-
TGTGCCAGCAGCCTAAGGACTAGCACCACCTACGAGCAGTACTTC
CASSLRTSTTYEQYF
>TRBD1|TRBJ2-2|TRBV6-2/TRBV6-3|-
TGTGCCAGCAGCTTACAGGGGGCAACCGGGGAGCTGTTTTTT
CASSLQGATGELFF
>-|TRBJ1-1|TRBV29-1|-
TGCAGCGTTGAAGGGGGGCGGAACACTGAAGCTTTCTTT
CSVEGGRNTEAFF
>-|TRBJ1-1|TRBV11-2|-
TGTGCCAGCAGCTATACGGGAGGGACTGAAGCTTTCTTT
CASSYTGGTEAFF
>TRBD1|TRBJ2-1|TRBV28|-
TGTGCCAGCAGTTCGCGCCCTACCAGGGGGAACGATGAGCAGTTCTTC
CASSSRPTRGNDEQFF
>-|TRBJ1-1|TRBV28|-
TGTGCCAGCAGTTTGGAGGGCAGGAGGGTGGGTTTAGCTTTCTTT
CASSLEGRRVGLAFF
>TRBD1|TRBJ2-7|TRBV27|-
TGTGCCAGCAGGGCCCCGGGGACAGGGACCCACGAGCAGTACTTC
CASRAPGTGTHEQYF
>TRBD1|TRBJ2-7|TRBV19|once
TGTGCCAGTAGTCCAACAGGGGGCTCCTACGAGCAGTACTTC
CASSPTGGSYEQYF
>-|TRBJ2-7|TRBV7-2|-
TGTGCCAGCAGCTTGGAGTGGCCTCTCGAGCAGTACTTC
CASSLEWPLEQYF
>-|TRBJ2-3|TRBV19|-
TGTGCCAGTAGTACTCAGGGGCCGCAGTATTTT
CASSTQGPQYF
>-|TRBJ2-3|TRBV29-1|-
TGCAGCGTTGTTGAGTTGACAGATACGCAGTATTTT
CSVVELTDTQYF
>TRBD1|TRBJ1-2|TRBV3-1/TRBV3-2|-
TGTGCCAGCAGCTTTAGGACAGGGTACTATGGCTACACCTTC
CASSFRTGYYGYTF
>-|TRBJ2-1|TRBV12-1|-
TGTGCCAGCAGCCCCCGGGATTCCCCCTACAATGAGCAGTTCTTC
CASSPRDSPYNEQFF
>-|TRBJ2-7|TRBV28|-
TGTGCCAGCAGTTTAATTCAGACTTCCTCCTACGAGCAGTACTTC
CASSLIQTSSYEQYF
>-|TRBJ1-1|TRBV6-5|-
TGTGCCAGCAGTTACATCGGGAACACTGAAGCTTTCTTT
CASSYIGNTEAFF
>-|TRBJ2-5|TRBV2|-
TGTGCCAGCGGGTTTGGGGGGAGTGTAGAGACCCAGTACTTC
CASGFGGSVETQYF
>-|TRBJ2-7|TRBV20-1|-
TGCAGCGCTAGTACGCAGTACGAGCAGTACTTC
CSASTQYEQYF
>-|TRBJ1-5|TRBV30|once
TGTGCCTGGAGTGTACGGGGGAGTCAGCCCCAGCATTTT
CAWSVRGSQPQHF
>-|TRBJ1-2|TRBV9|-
TGTGCCAGCAGCGTAGAAATGGGGCAGAACAGCGGCTACACCTTC
CASSVEMGQNSGYTF
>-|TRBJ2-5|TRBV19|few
TGTGCCAGTAGTAGGGTAGGGATTGGGGCCCAAGAGACCCAGTACTTC
CASSRVGIGAQETQYF
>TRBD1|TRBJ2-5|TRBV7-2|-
TGTGCCAGCAGCCTCAACAAGGGGGCAGGCGAGACCCAGTACTTC
CASSLNKGAGETQYF
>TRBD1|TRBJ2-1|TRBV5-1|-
TGCGCCAGCAGCTTTGACAGGGGGCGCATGACAGCTGCTTTAAGACCTGAGCAGTTCTTC
CASSFDRGRMTAALRPEQFF